The next 6 T cell receptor beta chains were all read from a single sample in a study of T cell clonality in common variable immunodeficiency. The table came from immunoSEQ multiplex PCR; TCRdb's copy has only in-frame clones and leaves some out. The repertoire has approximately 44,000 clones, none seen only once; the ten largest take under 11%. Sequencing input: peripheral blood mononuclear cells. The receptors come from a person between 18 and 75 years old in good health.

This clone was seen repeatedly, ten times or more. The CDR3 loop reads CATFEGGALYNEQFF. The CDR3 DNA, read in part, is TGTGCCACCTTCGAGGGGGGGGCCTTGTACAATGAG. V and J are TRBV28 and TRBJ2-1; maybe TRBD2 (7 bases). The read terminates 3 residues ahead of where the CDR3 ends, so the germline J gene completes it. Trimming removed 10 bases from V and 4 bases from J, with 20 bases in between. CDR1 and CDR2 from the germline V gene are MDHEN and SYDVKM. This CDR3 has 15 amino acids.

Many counts were recorded for this clone. The CDR3 end falls 3 residues outside the read, so it is completed with the germline J gene. This chain joins TRBV9 and TRBJ2-6; D not resolved. The CDR3 is 15 residues long. In germline, CDR1 is SGDLS, CDR2 YYNGEE. Trimming stripped 0 bases from V and 3 bases from J, with 7 bases between. Incomplete CDR3 DNA: TGTGCCAGCAGCGTAGGTAGCCGTGGGGCCAACGTC. It codes for CASSVGSRGANV. The CDR3 in its entirety is CASSVGSRGANVLTF.

This clone was observed at least ten times. The read halts 3 residues ahead of the CDR3 end, with the missing end drawn from the germline J gene. This rearrangement joins TRBV10-3 to TRBJ1-1; D ambiguous. The CDR3 contains 14 residues. V dropped 4 bases and J dropped 4 bases, with 13 bases sitting between them. CDR1 and CDR2 from the germline V gene are ENHRY and SYGVKD. The CDR3 loop is CAISVEGLSTEAFF. The part of the CDR3 DNA that was read is TGTGCCATCAGTGTGGAGGGTCTTAGCACTGAA.

This clone was seen repeatedly, ten times or more. Coverage ceases 3 residues before the CDR3 finishes, and the germline J gene fills in the end. The rearrangement links TRBV9 to TRBJ2-3, with D perhaps TRBD1 (7 bases). Germline CDR1 is SGDLS and CDR2 is YYNGEE. This CDR3 region has 17 residues. Trimming removed 0 bases from V and 1 base from J, with 15 bases in between. The sequenced part of the CDR3 DNA is TGTGCCAGCAGCGTAGGAGGTGGAGGGGGCGGCACAGATACG. This gives the protein CASSVGGGGGGTDT. The CDR3, in full, reads CASSVGGGGGGTDTQYF.

This clone was seen ten or more times. The read ends 3 residues shy of where the CDR3 ends; the end is completed using the germline J gene. The chain is built from TRBV5-1 and TRBJ2-7, with a possible D match to TRBD1 (5 bases). This CDR3 has 15 amino acids. CDR1 and CDR2 (germline): SGHRS, YFSETQ. The V and J ends lost 0 bases and 2 bases respectively, with 12 bases between them. CDR3 residues: CASSLEFGRAYEQYF. The covered CDR3 bases are TGCGCCAGCAGCTTGGAATTTGGCAGGGCCTACGAG. The whole variable domain, filled in from reference TRBV5-1 and TRBJ2-7, reads KAGVTQTPRYLIKTRGQQVTLSCSPISGHRSVSWYQQTPGQGLQFLFEYFSETQRNKGNFPGRFSGRQFSNSRSEMNVSTLELGDSALYLCASSLEFGRAYEQYFGPGTRLTVT.

This clone was seen at least ten times. The read halts 3 residues ahead of the CDR3 end, with the missing end drawn from the germline J gene. The genes are TRBV13 and TRBJ2-1; D may be TRBD1 (5 bases). This CDR3 is 14 amino acids long. V was trimmed by 4 bases and J by 8 bases, leaving 15 bases between them. Germline values: CDR1 PRHDT, CDR2 FYEKMQ (reference sequence). The CDR3 DNA, read in part, is TGTGCCAGCAGCTCCCATCGCCAGGGCGATGAG. Translation: CASSSHRQGDE. The full CDR3 sequence reads CASSSHRQGDEQFF.